The rows below give T cell receptor beta chains drawn from one sample of a study of Graves' ophthalmopathy and Graves' hyperthyroidism. TCRdb used MiXCR to reprocess the multiplex PCR reads, holding one entry per CDR3 protein. The sample lists about 210,000 distinct CDR3 sequences; under 30% were seen once. Sequencing was performed on peripheral blood. All receptors derive from a man aged 50 to 60 with Graves' ophthalmopathy. Each CDR3 is given with its conserved first and last residue. Fields, in order: clone size, CDR3 length, V gene, D gene, J gene, CDR3 protein, CDR3 DNA. A D gene is named only where the DNA matches it firmly. The listing skips clone size in some rows; elsewhere it reads once, few, many or a size class.

>many|15|TRBV6-5|.|TRBJ2-5
CASSMGGPARKTQYF
TGTGCCAGCAGTATGGGGGGGCCGGCAAGGAAGACCCAGTACTTC
>few|13|TRBV28|.|TRBJ1-1
CASRLSRSREAFF
TGTGCCAGCAGGTTAAGCAGGTCCCGTGAAGCTTTCTTT
>.|15|TRBV28|TRBD2|TRBJ2-7
CASSPWTSKVYEQYF
TGTGCCAGCAGCCCCTGGACTAGTAAAGTTTACGAGCAGTACTTC
>.|13|TRBV6-2/TRBV6-3|.|TRBJ1-1
CASNYLGFPEAFF
TGTGCCAGCAACTATCTGGGGTTTCCTGAAGCTTTCTTT
>many|19|TRBV6-1|TRBD2|TRBJ2-5
CASSEKGLAELRYQETQYF
TGTGCCAGCAGTGAAAAGGGACTAGCGGAGCTCAGGTACCAAGAGACCCAGTACTTC
>.|16|TRBV20-1|.|TRBJ2-2
CSARDWARANTGELFF
TGCAGTGCTAGAGATTGGGCCAGGGCGAACACCGGGGAGCTGTTTTTT
>many|15|TRBV15|.|TRBJ2-2
CATRWDGKGIGELFF
TGTGCCACCAGATGGGACGGAAAGGGCATCGGGGAGCTGTTTTTT
>.|13|TRBV12-3/TRBV12-4|.|TRBJ2-7
CASTITGTYEQYF
TGTGCCAGCACAATTACAGGTACCTACGAGCAGTACTTC
>many|13|TRBV30|.|TRBJ1-6
CAWSPLHGTPLHF
TGTGCCTGGAGTCCCCTACACGGAACACCCCTCCACTTT
>many|14|TRBV29-1|.|TRBJ2-7
CSAVVGAGGGEQYF
TGCAGCGCTGTAGTTGGGGCAGGTGGCGGCGAGCAGTACTTC
>many|13|TRBV12-3/TRBV12-4|.|TRBJ1-1
CASRMVPGTEAFF
TGTGCCAGCAGAATGGTCCCGGGGACTGAAGCTTTCTTT
>many|14|TRBV28|TRBD2|TRBJ2-5
CASKEPGGTETQYF
TGTGCCAGCAAAGAGCCGGGAGGGACGGAGACCCAGTACTTC
>many|13|TRBV28|.|TRBJ2-2
CASSFGGAGELFF
TGTGCCAGCAGTTTTGGCGGGGCCGGGGAGCTGTTTTTT
>.|14|TRBV6-5|.|TRBJ2-2
CASSYFQNTGELFF
TGTGCCAGCAGTTACTTTCAGAACACCGGGGAGCTGTTTTTT
>.|16|TRBV11-2|.|TRBJ1-1
CASSAGTYPMNTEAFF
TGTGCCAGCAGCGCCGGGACATACCCCATGAACACTGAAGCTTTCTTT
>many|19|TRBV28|TRBD2|TRBJ2-2
CASSPKGLAGDANTGELFF
TGTGCCAGCAGTCCGAAGGGACTAGCGGGAGACGCGAACACCGGGGAGCTGTTTTTT
>many|15|TRBV6-2/TRBV6-3|.|TRBJ1-1
CASSSRTVEDTEAFF
TGTGCCAGCAGTTCCAGGACAGTTGAGGACACTGAAGCTTTCTTT
>many|15|TRBV15|.|TRBJ2-5
CATSRDRGNRKTQYF
TGTGCCACCAGCAGAGATCGGGGGAATCGAAAGACCCAGTACTTC
>many|14|TRBV10-3|.|TRBJ2-7
CAISESGGSYEQYF
TGTGCCATCAGTGAGTCAGGGGGCTCCTACGAGCAGTACTTC
>many|13|TRBV10-3|TRBD2|TRBJ2-7
CAISRGSTGEQYF
TGTGCCATCAGCCGCGGGAGCACGGGAGAGCAGTACTTC
>.|15|TRBV7-2|.|TRBJ1-6
CASSRPGTANSPLHF
TGTGCCAGCAGTCGACCCGGCACGGCTAATTCACCCCTCCACTTT
>many|13|TRBV14|.|TRBJ2-7
CASSHIQAYEQYF
TGTGCCAGCAGCCATATACAGGCCTACGAGCAGTACTTC
>once|17|TRBV27|.|TRBJ2-7
CASSPSGGVSGVIEQYF
TGTGCCAGCAGTCCCAGTGGGGGTGTATCGGGAGTCATCGAGCAGTACTTC
>many|13|TRBV5-4|.|TRBJ1-1
CASSLRQNTEAFF
TGTGCCAGCAGCTTGAGGCAGAACACTGAAGCTTTCTTT
>many|11|TRBV18|.|TRBJ2-7
CASSPANEQYF
TGTGCCAGCTCACCTGCGAACGAGCAGTACTTC
>.|14|TRBV6-5|.|TRBJ1-2
CASSYLDGSGGYTF
TGTGCCAGCAGTTACCTGGACGGGTCTGGTGGCTACACCTTC
>many|14|TRBV6-1|TRBD1|TRBJ1-1
CAGGDRGQDTEAFF
TGTGCCGGCGGAGACAGGGGGCAGGACACTGAAGCTTTCTTT
>many|12|TRBV7-9|.|TRBJ1-2
CASSLVGYGYTF
TGTGCCAGCAGCTTGGTGGGATATGGCTACACCTTC
>few|13|TRBV12-3/TRBV12-4|.|TRBJ2-5
CASSLLAGETQYF
TGTGCCAGCAGTCTCCTCGCGGGAGAGACCCAGTACTTC
>.|13|TRBV6-1|.|TRBJ1-6
CASSLDAAGPTCF
TGTGCCAGCAGTTTGGATGCTGCCGGGCCAACTTGCTTT
>.|17|TRBV19|.|TRBJ1-5
CASNEGLGRLPRQPQHF
TGTGCCAGTAACGAGGGCTTGGGACGCCTTCCGAGACAGCCCCAGCATTTT
>.|19|TRBV7-3|.|TRBJ1-5
CASSLKGTRGRGSNQPQHF
TGTGCCAGCAGCCTAAAGGGTACTCGGGGGAGAGGGAGCAATCAGCCCCAGCATTTT
>many|13|TRBV6-2/TRBV6-3|TRBD1|TRBJ1-6
CASSLTGNSPLHF
TGTGCCAGCAGTTTGACAGGGAATTCACCCCTCCACTTT
>many|17|TRBV28|TRBD1|TRBJ1-2
CASSQSFSGQKNYGYTF
TGTGCCAGCAGTCAATCCTTCTCGGGACAGAAGAACTATGGCTACACCTTC
>.|14|TRBV12-3/TRBV12-4|.|TRBJ1-2
CASSPLGQLYGYTF
TGTGCCAGCAGTCCCCTAGGACAGTTATATGGCTACACCTTC
>.|12|TRBV20-1|TRBD1|TRBJ1-5
CSARAMGGQGHF
TGCAGTGCTAGAGCGATGGGGGGACAGGGGCATTTT
>many|16|TRBV12-3/TRBV12-4|.|TRBJ2-7
CASSFEGGYPSYEQYF
TGTGCCAGCAGTTTCGAAGGGGGTTACCCCTCCTACGAGCAGTACTTC
>many|13|TRBV19|.|TRBJ2-7
CASSEAGSYEQYF
TGTGCCAGTAGTGAGGCAGGTTCCTACGAGCAGTACTTC
>many|13|TRBV5-5|.|TRBJ2-5
CASGPLGRETQYF
TGTGCCAGCGGGCCCCTAGGTAGAGAGACCCAGTACTTC
>many|10|TRBV27|.|TRBJ2-2
CAREGGELFF
TGTGCCAGGGAAGGGGGGGAGCTGTTTTTT
>many|14|TRBV27|.|TRBJ2-1
CASSLGAGLNEQFF
TGTGCCAGCAGTTTAGGTGCAGGGCTGAATGAGCAGTTCTTC
>many|11|TRBV19|.|TRBJ2-7
CASRGSGEQYF
TGTGCCAGTCGGGGGTCGGGCGAGCAGTACTTC
>many|18|TRBV15|.|TRBJ2-4
CATSRDGFEFLAKNIQYF
TGTGCCACCAGCAGAGATGGTTTCGAGTTTCTAGCCAAAAACATTCAGTACTTC
>.|16|TRBV6-2/TRBV6-3|.|TRBJ2-7
CASTPLRRLSSYEQYF
TGTGCCAGCACTCCCTTGAGACGGCTGAGCTCCTACGAGCAGTACTTC
>many|12|TRBV12-3/TRBV12-4|.|TRBJ1-2
CASSSGPYGYTF
TGTGCCAGCAGTTCGGGACCTTATGGCTACACCTTC
>many|14|TRBV12-3/TRBV12-4|.|TRBJ2-5
CASSFGGGAETQYF
TGTGCCAGCAGTTTTGGAGGGGGCGCGGAGACCCAGTACTTC
>many|12|TRBV28|.|TRBJ2-5
CASSLLGASQYF
TGTGCCAGCAGTTTATTAGGAGCGAGTCAGTACTTC
>.|15|TRBV12-3/TRBV12-4|TRBD1|TRBJ1-1
CASSTWDRVFAEAFF
TGTGCCAGCAGTACCTGGGACAGGGTCTTTGCTGAAGCTTTCTTT
>few|16|TRBV11-2|.|TRBJ1-5
CASSSSRDILNQPQHF
TGTGCCAGCAGCTCGAGTCGGGACATATTAAATCAGCCCCAGCATTTT
>many|15|TRBV12-3/TRBV12-4|.|TRBJ1-5
CASSFAGSGNQPQHF
TGTGCCAGCAGTTTCGCTGGAAGTGGCAATCAGCCCCAGCATTTT
>once|14|TRBV6-1|.|TRBJ2-7
CASSEPRGIYEQYF
TGTGCCAGCAGTGAACCTAGGGGGATCTACGAGCAGTACTTC
>many|14|TRBV11-2|.|TRBJ2-5
CASSLRGLVETQYF
TGTGCCAGCAGCTTGCGGGGACTGGTTGAGACCCAGTACTTC
>many|17|TRBV2|.|TRBJ1-6
CASSERDSGRSNSPLHF
TGTGCCAGCAGCGAACGGGACTCGGGGAGGTCTAATTCACCCCTCCACTTT
>many|15|TRBV20-1|.|TRBJ1-6
CSARDGWNLDSPLHF
TGCAGTGCTAGAGACGGGTGGAACTTAGATTCACCCCTCCACTTT
>.|15|TRBV6-1|TRBD1|TRBJ1-1
CASSEAEGTEAEAFF
TGTGCCAGCAGTGAAGCGGAGGGGACAGAGGCTGAAGCTTTCTTT
>many|13|TRBV6-1|.|TRBJ1-1
CASSGRQYTEAFF
TGTGCCAGCAGTGGGAGACAGTACACTGAAGCTTTCTTT
>many|16|TRBV27|.|TRBJ1-5
CASSLWPTASNQPQHF
TGTGCCAGCAGTTTATGGCCTACTGCTAGCAATCAGCCCCAGCATTTT
>.|14|TRBV12-3/TRBV12-4|.|TRBJ1-1
CASSLNSLNTEAFF
TGTGCCAGCAGTTTGAACAGCTTGAACACTGAAGCTTTCTTT
>.|14|TRBV12-3/TRBV12-4|.|TRBJ2-2
CASTTPWGPGELFF
TGTGCCAGCACTACACCCTGGGGGCCCGGGGAGCTGTTTTTT